This TCR beta chain is drawn from a study of cytomegalovirus exposure and HLA in healthy donors. At the level of the study: As released early, the data held around 80 million unique TCRs from HLA-typed donors. Findings of the study overall: Analyzed later, association rates of TCRs varied across HLA loci, with DRB1 most and HLA-C fewest. Across donors, sequencing depth was assumed by presence/absence analyses to be roughly uniform.

This CDR3 has 13 amino acids. Germline CDR1 is LNHNV and CDR2 is YYDKDF (reference sequence). Vbeta (60) and Jbeta (13) primers were used in the PCR. TCRdb's copy holds only in-frame clones and misses some; the assay was immunoSEQ multiplex PCR. The table records 180,000 or so clones, roughly 77% of them present only once. Worth noting for this clone: Antigen unknown.

The sequence came from a woman aged 40-49 years in good health and CMV-seropositive. The sequencing input was PBMCs. The chain recombines TRBV15 with TRBJ2-5, with a possible D match to TRBD1 (5 bases). The DNA end is more similar to TRBJ2-7, so the J call may be wrong. The CDR3 region has the DNA TGTGCCACCAGCAGGGGGCACTCCTACGAGCAGTACTTC. Translation gives CATSRGHSYEQYF.